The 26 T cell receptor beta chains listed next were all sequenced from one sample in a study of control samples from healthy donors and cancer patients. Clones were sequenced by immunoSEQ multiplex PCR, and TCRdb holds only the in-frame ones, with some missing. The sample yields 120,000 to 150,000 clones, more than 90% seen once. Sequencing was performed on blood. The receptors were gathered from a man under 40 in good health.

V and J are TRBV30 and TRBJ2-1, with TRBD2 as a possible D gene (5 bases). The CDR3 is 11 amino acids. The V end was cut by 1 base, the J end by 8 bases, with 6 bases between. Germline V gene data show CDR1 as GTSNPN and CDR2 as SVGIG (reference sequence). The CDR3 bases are TGTGCCTGGAGTGGAGGGCATGAGCAGTTCTTC. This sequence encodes CAWSGGHEQFF.

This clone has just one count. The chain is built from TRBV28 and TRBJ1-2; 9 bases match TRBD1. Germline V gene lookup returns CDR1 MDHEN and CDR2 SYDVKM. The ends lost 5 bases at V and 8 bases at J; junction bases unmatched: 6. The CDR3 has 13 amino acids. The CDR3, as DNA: TGTGCCAGCAGTCCTACAGGGGGCTGGGGCTACACCTTC. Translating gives CASSPTGGWGYTF.

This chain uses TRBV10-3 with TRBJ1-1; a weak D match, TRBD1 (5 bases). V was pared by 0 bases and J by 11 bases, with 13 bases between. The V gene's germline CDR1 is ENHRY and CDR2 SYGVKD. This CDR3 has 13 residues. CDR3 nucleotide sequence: TGTGCCATCAGTGAGTCAGTGGCCGGGGGGGCTTTCTTT. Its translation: CAISESVAGGAFF.

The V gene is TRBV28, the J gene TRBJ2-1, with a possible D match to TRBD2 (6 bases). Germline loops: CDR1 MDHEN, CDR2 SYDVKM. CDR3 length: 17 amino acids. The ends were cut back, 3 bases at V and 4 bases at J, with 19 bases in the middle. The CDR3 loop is CASSFFYRESRYNEQFF. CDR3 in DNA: TGTGCCAGCAGTTTCTTTTATCGGGAGTCCAGGTACAATGAGCAGTTCTTC.

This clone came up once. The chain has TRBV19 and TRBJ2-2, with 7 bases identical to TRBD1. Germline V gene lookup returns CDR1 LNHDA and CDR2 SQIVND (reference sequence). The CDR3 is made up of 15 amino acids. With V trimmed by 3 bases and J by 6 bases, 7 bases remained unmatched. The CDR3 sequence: CASSMPGTAPGELFF. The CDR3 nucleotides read TGTGCCAGTAGTATGCCTGGGACAGCCCCCGGGGAGCTGTTTTTT.

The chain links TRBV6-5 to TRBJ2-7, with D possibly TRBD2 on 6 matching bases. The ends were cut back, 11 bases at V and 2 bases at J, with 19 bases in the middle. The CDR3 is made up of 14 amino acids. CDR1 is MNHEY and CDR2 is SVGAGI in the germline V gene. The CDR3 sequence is CAVGQGGRPYEQYF. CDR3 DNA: TGTGCCGTCGGGCAGGGAGGCCGCCCCTACGAGCAGTACTTC.

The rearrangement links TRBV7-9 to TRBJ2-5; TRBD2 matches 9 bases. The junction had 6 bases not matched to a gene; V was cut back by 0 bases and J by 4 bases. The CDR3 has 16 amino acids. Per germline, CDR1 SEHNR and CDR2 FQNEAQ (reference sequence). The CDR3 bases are TGTGCCAGCAGCTTAGCGGGGTTAGCGGGAGCAGAGACCCAGTACTTC. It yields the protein CASSLAGLAGAETQYF.

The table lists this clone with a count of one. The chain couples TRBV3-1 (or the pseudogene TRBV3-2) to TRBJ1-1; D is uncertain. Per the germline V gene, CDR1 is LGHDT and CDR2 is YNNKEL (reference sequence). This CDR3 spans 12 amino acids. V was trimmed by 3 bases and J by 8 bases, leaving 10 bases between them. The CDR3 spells CASSHRTEEAFF. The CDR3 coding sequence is TGTGCCAGCAGCCACCGGACCGAAGAAGCTTTCTTT.

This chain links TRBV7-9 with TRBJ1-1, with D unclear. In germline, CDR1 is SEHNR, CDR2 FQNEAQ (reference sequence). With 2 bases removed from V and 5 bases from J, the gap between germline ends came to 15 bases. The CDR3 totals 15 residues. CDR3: CASSLRRVWETEAFF. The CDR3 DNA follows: TGTGCCAGCAGCTTACGTCGGGTCTGGGAGACTGAAGCTTTCTTT.

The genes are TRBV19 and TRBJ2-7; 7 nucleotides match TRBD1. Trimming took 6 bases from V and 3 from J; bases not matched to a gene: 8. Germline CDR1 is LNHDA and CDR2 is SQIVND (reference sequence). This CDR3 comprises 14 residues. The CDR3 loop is CASSPLDRVYEQYF. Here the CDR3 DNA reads TGTGCCAGTAGCCCACTCGACAGGGTCTACGAGCAGTACTTC.

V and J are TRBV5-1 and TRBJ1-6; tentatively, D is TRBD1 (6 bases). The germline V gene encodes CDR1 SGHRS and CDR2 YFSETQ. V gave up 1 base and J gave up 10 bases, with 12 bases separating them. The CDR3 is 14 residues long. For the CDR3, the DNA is TGCGCCAGCAGCTTGAGGGGGTGGGGATCACCCCTCCACTTT. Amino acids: CASSLRGWGSPLHF. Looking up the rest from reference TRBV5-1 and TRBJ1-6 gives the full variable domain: KAGVTQTPRYLIKTRGQQVTLSCSPISGHRSVSWYQQTPGQGLQFLFEYFSETQRNKGNFPGRFSGRQFSNSRSEMNVSTLELGDSALYLCASSLRGWGSPLHFGNGTRLTVT.

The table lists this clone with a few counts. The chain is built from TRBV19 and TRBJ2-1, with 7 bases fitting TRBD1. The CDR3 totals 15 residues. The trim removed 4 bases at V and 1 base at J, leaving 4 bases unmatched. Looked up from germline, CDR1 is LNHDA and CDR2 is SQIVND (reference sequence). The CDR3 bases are TGTGCCAGTAGTAGGACAGGTCAATCCTACAATGAGCAGTTCTTC. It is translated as CASSRTGQSYNEQFF.

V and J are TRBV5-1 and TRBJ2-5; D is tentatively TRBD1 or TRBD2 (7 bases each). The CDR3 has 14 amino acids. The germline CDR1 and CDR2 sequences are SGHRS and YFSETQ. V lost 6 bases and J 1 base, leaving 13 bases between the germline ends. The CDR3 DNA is TGCGCCAGCAAGGGGGCGGGGGCCCAAGAGACCCAGTACTTC. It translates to CASKGAGAQETQYF.

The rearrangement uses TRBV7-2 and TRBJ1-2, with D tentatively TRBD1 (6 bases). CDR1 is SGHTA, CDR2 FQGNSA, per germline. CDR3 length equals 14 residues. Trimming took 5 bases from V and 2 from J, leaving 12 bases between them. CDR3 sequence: CASSPTGSNYGYTF. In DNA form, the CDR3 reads TGTGCCAGCAGCCCTACAGGGTCCAACTATGGCTACACCTTC.

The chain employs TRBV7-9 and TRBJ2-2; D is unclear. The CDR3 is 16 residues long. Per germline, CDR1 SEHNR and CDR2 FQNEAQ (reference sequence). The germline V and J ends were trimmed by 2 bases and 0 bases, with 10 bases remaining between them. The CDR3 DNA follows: TGTGCCAGCAGCTTACTACCCATTACGAACACCGGGGAGCTGTTTTTT. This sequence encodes CASSLLPITNTGELFF.

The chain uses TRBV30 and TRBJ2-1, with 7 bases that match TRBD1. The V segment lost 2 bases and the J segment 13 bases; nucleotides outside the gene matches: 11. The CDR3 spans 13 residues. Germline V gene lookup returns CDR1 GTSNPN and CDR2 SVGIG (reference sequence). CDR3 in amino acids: CAWSPRTGSSQFF. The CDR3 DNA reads TGTGCCTGGAGTCCCAGGACAGGTTCGTCCCAGTTCTTC. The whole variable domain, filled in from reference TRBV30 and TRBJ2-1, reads SQTIHQWPATLVQPVGSPLSLECTVEGTSNPNLYWYRQAAGRGLQLLFYSVGIGQISSEVPQNLSASRPQDRQFILSSKKLLLSDSGFYLCAWSPRTGSSQFFGPGTRLTVL.

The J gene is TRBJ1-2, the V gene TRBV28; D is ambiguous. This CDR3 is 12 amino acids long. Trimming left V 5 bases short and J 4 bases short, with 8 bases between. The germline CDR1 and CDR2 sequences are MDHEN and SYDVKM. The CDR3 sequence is CASSINIYGYTF. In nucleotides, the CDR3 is TGTGCCAGCAGTATAAACATCTATGGCTACACCTTC.

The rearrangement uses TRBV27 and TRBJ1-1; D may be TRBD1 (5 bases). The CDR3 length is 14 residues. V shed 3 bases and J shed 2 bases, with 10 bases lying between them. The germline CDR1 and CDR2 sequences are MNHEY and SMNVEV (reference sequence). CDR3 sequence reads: CASSFRGPNTEAFF. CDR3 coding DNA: TGTGCCAGCAGTTTCCGGGGACCTAACACTGAAGCTTTCTTT.

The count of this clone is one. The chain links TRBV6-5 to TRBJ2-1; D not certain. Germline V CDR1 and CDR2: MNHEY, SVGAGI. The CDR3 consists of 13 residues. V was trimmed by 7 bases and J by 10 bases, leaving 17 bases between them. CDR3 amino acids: CASTDEVPHEQFF. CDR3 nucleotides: TGTGCCAGCACCGACGAAGTACCGCACGAGCAGTTCTTC.

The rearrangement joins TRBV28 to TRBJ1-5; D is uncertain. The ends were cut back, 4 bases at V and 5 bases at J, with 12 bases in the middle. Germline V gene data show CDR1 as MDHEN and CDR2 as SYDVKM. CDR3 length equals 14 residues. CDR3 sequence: CASSWEDRHQPQHF. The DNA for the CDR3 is TGTGCCAGCAGTTGGGAGGATAGGCATCAGCCCCAGCATTTT.

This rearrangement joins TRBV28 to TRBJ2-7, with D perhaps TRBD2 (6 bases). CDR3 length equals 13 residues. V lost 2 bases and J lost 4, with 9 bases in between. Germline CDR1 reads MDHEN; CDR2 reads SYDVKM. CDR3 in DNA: TGTGCCAGCAGTTTAGTCGGGGGATACGAGCAGTACTTC. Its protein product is CASSLVGGYEQYF.

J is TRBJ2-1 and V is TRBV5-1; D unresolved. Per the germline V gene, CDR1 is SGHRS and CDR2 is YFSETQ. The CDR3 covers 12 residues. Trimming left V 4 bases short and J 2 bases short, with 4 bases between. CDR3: CASSQAYNEQFF. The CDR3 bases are TGCGCCAGCAGCCAAGCCTACAATGAGCAGTTCTTC.

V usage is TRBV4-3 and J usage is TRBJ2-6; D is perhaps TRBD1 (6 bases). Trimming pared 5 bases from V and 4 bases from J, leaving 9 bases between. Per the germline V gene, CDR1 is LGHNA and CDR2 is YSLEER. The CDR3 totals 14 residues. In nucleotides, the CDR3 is TGCGCCAGCAGCTCAGGACAGGGGGCCAACGTCCTGACTTTC. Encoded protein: CASSSGQGANVLTF.

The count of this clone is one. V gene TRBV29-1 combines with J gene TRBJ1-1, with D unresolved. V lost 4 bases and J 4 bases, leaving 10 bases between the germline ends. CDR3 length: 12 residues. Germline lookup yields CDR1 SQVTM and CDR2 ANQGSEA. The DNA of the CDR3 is TGCAGCGTTGTCCACTCGGGCACTGAAGCTTTCTTT. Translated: CSVVHSGTEAFF.

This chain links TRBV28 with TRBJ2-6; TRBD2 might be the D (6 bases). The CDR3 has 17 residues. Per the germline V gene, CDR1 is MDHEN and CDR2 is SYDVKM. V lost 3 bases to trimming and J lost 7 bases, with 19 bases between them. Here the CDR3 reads CASSFPGLPADANVLTF. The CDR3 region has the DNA TGTGCCAGCAGTTTCCCGGGACTGCCCGCGGATGCCAACGTCCTGACTTTC.

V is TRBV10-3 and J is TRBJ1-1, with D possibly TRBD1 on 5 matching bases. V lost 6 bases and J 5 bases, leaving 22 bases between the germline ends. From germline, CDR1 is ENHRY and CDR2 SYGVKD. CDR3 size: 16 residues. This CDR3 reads CAISLYPGRRLTEAFF. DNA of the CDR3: TGTGCCATCAGCCTCTATCCGGGACGTAGGTTGACTGAAGCTTTCTTT.